Each of the 27 T cell receptor beta chains below was sequenced from the same sample in a study of CD8 T cells in ankylosing spondylitis. TCRdb independently ran MiXCR on the 5' RACE reads; one entry per CDR3 protein. In the table there are under 450,000 distinct CDR3 sequences, 20% of which are singletons. The sequenced material came from blood, either unsorted or a sorted T cell fraction (not recorded which). The receptor source for this set is a male donor with ankylosing spondylitis or in good health (not recorded which).

This chain connects TRBV5-1 to TRBJ2-3, with TRBD2 identical over 13 bases. Germline V gene data show CDR1 as SGHRS and CDR2 as YFSETQ. Unmatched junction bases numbered 4, after V lost 4 bases and J lost 2 bases. The CDR3 length is 16 residues. CDR3 amino acids: CASSPGTSGDTDTQYF. The CDR3 DNA reads TGCGCCAGCAGCCCGGGGACTAGCGGGGACACAGATACGCAGTATTTT.

This clonotype was counted a single time. CDR3 loop: CASSPGLAGASTDTQYF. Here the CDR3 DNA reads TGTGCCAGCAGCCCGGGACTAGCGGGGGCTAGCACAGATACGCAGTATTTT. This chain joins TRBV4-2 and TRBJ2-3; 14 bases match TRBD2. CDR3 length: 17 residues. In germline, CDR1 is LGHNA, CDR2 YNFKEQ. With 4 bases clipped from V and 0 bases from J, the junction kept 3 bases outside the gene matches.

This clonotype was recorded a few times. The chain links TRBV27 to TRBJ1-1; D is perhaps TRBD1 (5 bases). The germline CDR1 and CDR2 sequences are MNHEY and SMNVEV (reference sequence). The CDR3 is made up of 13 amino acids. The V gene lost 0 bases and the J gene lost 5 bases, with 7 bases spanning the gap. The CDR3 DNA sequence: TGTGCCAGCAGTTTATCAGGGGTGACTGAAGCTTTCTTT. Its translation is CASSLSGVTEAFF.

The J gene is TRBJ2-3, the V gene TRBV12-3 or TRBV12-4; possibly TRBD1 for D (6 bases). This CDR3 region has 14 residues. Between the trimmed V and J ends, which lost 5 bases and 2 bases, there was a span of 11 bases. The CDR3 here is CASSPGDLTDTQYF. The CDR3 nucleotides are TGTGCCAGCAGTCCAGGGGACCTCACAGATACGCAGTATTTT.

This clonotype was detected only a few times. The chain combines TRBV29-1 with TRBJ2-7; D gene ambiguous. Germline assignment: CDR1 SQVTM and CDR2 ANQGSEA. CDR3 length equals 14 residues. Trimming pared 4 bases from V and 2 bases from J, leaving 15 bases between. As DNA, the CDR3 is TGCAGCGTTGTCCGGCTGGCACCCACCTACGAGCAGTACTTC. It specifies CSVVRLAPTYEQYF.

This clonotype was counted only a few times. This chain links TRBV4-1 with TRBJ2-1; 7 positions match TRBD1. The germline V gene has CDR1 MGHRA and CDR2 YSYEKL. With 2 bases clipped from V and 5 bases from J, the junction kept 6 bases outside the gene matches. CDR3 size: 15 residues. CDR3 DNA: TGCGCCAGCAGCCAAACCGGGACAGAGAACAATGAGCAGTTCTTC. Protein: CASSQTGTENNEQFF.

This chain connects TRBV7-9 to TRBJ1-2, with 9 positions matching TRBD1. CDR3 length: 15 amino acids. From germline, CDR1 is SEHNR and CDR2 FQNEAQ (reference sequence). The trim removed 3 bases at V and 4 bases at J, leaving 6 bases unmatched. CDR3 amino acids: CASSFVQGAAYGYTF. The CDR3 DNA is TGTGCCAGCAGCTTCGTACAGGGGGCAGCCTATGGCTACACCTTC.

V and J are TRBV19 and TRBJ1-1; D gene uncertain. V was cut by 9 bases and J by 1 base, with 15 bases left in between. The CDR3 has 14 residues. Germline V gene lookup returns CDR1 LNHDA and CDR2 SQIVND (reference sequence). The CDR3 sequence: CARIPTTSNTEAFF. In nucleotides, the CDR3 is TGTGCCAGGATACCTACTACGTCGAACACTGAAGCTTTCTTT.

This clonotype qualifies as medium-sized. This chain links TRBV6-1 with TRBJ2-1; perhaps TRBD2 as D (6 bases). CDR1 is MNHNS, CDR2 SASEGT, per germline. This CDR3 contains 15 residues. Trimming removed 6 bases at V and 5 bases at J, with 17 bases between. The CDR3 DNA sequence: TGTGCCAGCAGCCCCAACCCGGGAGAGCACAATGAGCAGTTCTTC. Translation gives CASSPNPGEHNEQFF.

The table lists this clonotype with a few counts. The gene calls are TRBV7-9 and TRBJ2-7; D assignment may be TRBD1 or TRBD2 (5 bases each). CDR3 size: 14 residues. Germline CDR1 reads SEHNR; CDR2 reads FQNEAQ (reference sequence). The V gene lost 5 bases and the J gene lost 4 bases, with 15 bases spanning the gap. CDR3 loop: CASSPGPEVYEQYF. The CDR3, as DNA: TGTGCCAGCAGCCCGGGGCCCGAGGTTTACGAGCAGTACTTC.

This clonotype was observed a handful of times. This rearrangement joins TRBV20-1 to TRBJ2-3, with 8 bases aligning to TRBD2. CDR1 is DFQATT and CDR2 is SNEGSKA in the germline V gene (reference sequence). The V gene end was trimmed by 1 base and the J gene end by 4 bases; junction bases not matched to a gene: 4. CDR3 length equals 14 residues. CDR3 in amino acids: CSARGRGASDTQYF. The CDR3 DNA follows: TGCAGTGCTAGAGGGCGGGGGGCCTCAGATACGCAGTATTTT.

This clonotype has more than one count but fewer than ten. V usage is TRBV12-3 or TRBV12-4 and J usage is TRBJ2-2; the D gene is possibly TRBD2 (6 bases). Trimming left V 8 bases short and J 6 bases short, with 10 bases between. CDR3 length equals 12 residues. The chain's CDR3 is CASGLFPGELFF. The CDR3 region has the DNA TGTGCCAGCGGACTATTCCCCGGGGAGCTGTTTTTT.

The table lists this clonotype with a few counts. This sequence joins TRBV20-1 and TRBJ2-2, with D perhaps TRBD1 or TRBD2 (5 bases each). Trimming pared 0 bases from V and 5 bases from J, leaving 16 bases between. CDR1 and CDR2 from the germline V gene are DFQATT and SNEGSKA (reference sequence). The CDR3 totals 16 residues. In DNA form, the CDR3 reads TGCAGTGCTAGAGATAGGAGGCAGGGTATGACCGGGGAGCTGTTTTTT. Translation gives CSARDRRQGMTGELFF.

V usage is TRBV12-3 or TRBV12-4 and J usage is TRBJ2-1; D remains ambiguous. V lost 1 base to trimming and J lost 6 bases, with 10 bases between them. The CDR3 runs to 14 residues. The CDR3: CASSLVGQSNEQFF. CDR3 in DNA: TGTGCCAGCAGTTTAGTTGGCCAATCCAATGAGCAGTTCTTC.

The rearrangement uses TRBV6-5 and TRBJ2-7, with D possibly being TRBD1 (5 bases). V was pared by 0 bases and J by 0 bases, with 12 bases between. The CDR3 is 16 residues long. The germline V gene encodes CDR1 MNHEY and CDR2 SVGAGI. CDR3 nucleotides: TGTGCCAGCAGTTACTCGAAGGACACTTACTCCTACGAGCAGTACTTC. This translates into CASSYSKDTYSYEQYF.

The sample holds a few counts of this clonotype. The gene calls are TRBV19 and TRBJ2-7; 7 nucleotides agree with TRBD2. V lost 1 base, J lost 2 bases, and 5 bases stayed unmatched. The CDR3 extends over 15 amino acids. CDR1 LNHDA and CDR2 SQIVND come from the germline V gene (reference sequence). The CDR3 loop reads CASSIGLAETYEQYF. The CDR3 DNA is TGTGCCAGTAGTATAGGGCTAGCGGAGACCTACGAGCAGTACTTC.

The rearrangement joins TRBV18 to TRBJ2-7, with D tentatively TRBD2 (6 bases). The CDR3 contains 16 residues. V was pared by 1 base and J by 4 bases, with 17 bases between. Germline CDR1 reads KGHSH; CDR2 reads LQKENI. The CDR3 nucleotides read TGTGCCAGCTCACCACGCGGGGCAGGAGATCTTTACGAGCAGTACTTC. Translating it yields CASSPRGAGDLYEQYF.

This clonotype was observed a handful of times. This rearrangement joins TRBV27 to TRBJ2-2; possibly TRBD1 for D (5 bases). There are 14 residues in the CDR3. V was cut by 10 bases and J by 2 bases, with 14 bases left in between. Germline CDR1 MNHEY, CDR2 SMNVEV (reference sequence). DNA of the CDR3: TGTGCCACTCGACAGATACTCAACACCGGGGAGCTGTTTTTT. Translated: CATRQILNTGELFF.

About this clonotype: Compared with germline, one end of the junction differs, possibly owing to a read error. The CDR3 sequence: CSVEEGTSGGIGF. The CDR3 nucleotides read TGCAGCGTTGAAGAGGGGACTAGCGGGGGTATAGGGTTC. This sequence joins TRBV29-1 and TRBJ2-5; TRBD2 matches 14 bases. CDR1 is SQVTM, CDR2 ANQGSEA, per germline. The CDR3 runs to 13 residues. Complete variable domain (other parts from reference TRBV29-1 and TRBJ2-5): SAVISQKPSRDICQRGTSLTIQCQVDSQVTMMFWYRQQPGQSLTLIATANQGSEATYESGFVIDKFPISRPNLTFSTLTVSNMSPEDSSIYLCSVEEGTSGGIGFGPGTRLLVL.

This clonotype was seen only a few times. The CDR3 loop reads CASQAGGTEAFF. The CDR3 nucleotides read TGTGCCAGCCAGGCGGGGGGGACTGAAGCTTTCTTT. The chain recombines TRBV28 with TRBJ1-1; possibly TRBD1 for D (5 bases). Between the trimmed V and J ends, which lost 8 bases and 5 bases, there was a span of 12 bases. CDR3 length: 12 amino acids. Germline assignment: CDR1 MDHEN and CDR2 SYDVKM.

This chain uses TRBV20-1 with TRBJ2-4, with D maybe TRBD1 (5 bases). The CDR3 sequence is 14 residues long. Trimming removed 0 bases from V and 6 bases from J, with 12 bases in between. Germline V gives CDR1 DFQATT, CDR2 SNEGSKA (reference sequence). The CDR3 spells CSARETVLRNIQYF. The CDR3 nucleotides read TGCAGTGCTAGAGAGACAGTCCTCAGAAACATTCAGTACTTC.

This clonotype has only a few counts. CDR3 coding DNA: TGTGCCACCCTCGAGGGGACGAACACCGGGGAGCTGTTTTTT. Its translation: CATLEGTNTGELFF. This chain uses TRBV15 with TRBJ2-2; the D gene could be TRBD1 or TRBD2 (5 bases each). CDR1 LNHNV and CDR2 YYDKDF come from the germline V gene (reference sequence). V lost 8 bases, J lost 0 bases, and 10 bases lay in between. This CDR3 comprises 14 residues.

This clonotype was counted ten times or more. The chain employs TRBV12-3 or TRBV12-4 and TRBJ2-5; unclear D gene. The ends were cut back, 6 bases at V and 3 bases at J, with 11 bases in the middle. The CDR3 is made up of 13 amino acids. CDR3 in amino acids: CASRKDEEETQYF. The CDR3 DNA is TGTGCCAGCAGGAAAGATGAGGAAGAGACCCAGTACTTC.

A remark on this clonotype: The junction departs from the called germline gene at one end, perhaps through a read error. The V gene is TRBV15, the J gene TRBJ2-1, with D possibly being TRBD1 (6 bases). CDR1 and CDR2 (germline): LNHNV, YYDKDF (reference sequence). CDR3 length: 16 amino acids. This CDR3 reads CATSRDYRELGNEQFF. The CDR3 nucleotides are TGTGCCACCAGCCGAGATTACAGGGAGCTGGGGAATGAGCAGTTCTTC.

This clonotype has a count of ten or more. V usage is TRBV12-3 or TRBV12-4 and J usage is TRBJ2-3; D uncertain. Trimming shortened V by 5 bases and J by 3 bases, and 6 bases separated the two germline ends. The CDR3 spans 12 residues. The CDR3 coding sequence is TGTGCCAGCAGTCCGTTTACAGATACGCAGTATTTT. Translated, it gives CASSPFTDTQYF.

This clonotype was recorded a few times. The chain combines TRBV4-1 with TRBJ2-3; a weak D match, TRBD2 (5 bases). Germline loops: CDR1 MGHRA, CDR2 YSYEKL. Trimming took 0 bases from V and 4 from J, leaving 17 bases between them. This CDR3 spans 17 amino acids. CDR3 nucleotides: TGCGCCAGCAGCCAAGATCAGAGGGTCCTTGGTGCAGATACGCAGTATTTT. It translates to CASSQDQRVLGADTQYF.

This chain links TRBV2 with TRBJ2-1, with D hard to call. V dropped 7 bases and J dropped 5 bases, with 9 bases sitting between them. Germline loops: CDR1 SNHLY, CDR2 FYNNEI. The CDR3 is made up of 12 amino acids. The CDR3 here is CASTTPHNEQFF. The CDR3, as DNA: TGTGCCAGCACCACACCTCACAATGAGCAGTTCTTC.